This entry describes one TCR beta chain. The target of this receptor is not known. There are no base qualities to consult, and no much larger clone falls within one base. The sample is drawn from a study of blood T cell repertoires in COVID-19 (dated by TCRdb to about 2020). A note on the overall study: Collaborator samples came from the United States, Italy and Spain and covered acute and convalescent phases of COVID-19. Subjects who had been exposed to COVID-19, were actively infected with it, or had recovered from it provided the deeply sampled blood TCRbeta repertoires that made up the dataset. The repertoires were released in a freely available public database intended as a resource for research on the immune response to SARS-CoV-2. The material from the prospective study consisted of cDNA or gDNA derived from T cells, B-cell-depleted T cells, or PBMCs. The sample metadata nearly always contained a de-identified subject ID, COVID-19 status, age in years and sex. Where available, HLA class I and class II types were taken from metadata supplied by the sample provider and were not determined by assay-based typing. The samples were drawn from two sources: the first 160 participants of the ongoing ImmuneRACE study, and 1,000 to 1,500 subjects contributed by 6 global collaborators.

The paper as a whole reports these results and caveats: Clinical and demographic metadata were provided uncurated, with the amount varying by source and participant.

Participants in the prospective study were enrolled through a virtual design, were aged roughly 18 to 90 years, and lived in 20 to 30 United States geographic areas. To assign participants to cohorts, the prospective study relied on clinical history that participants themselves reported in a screening survey and a study questionnaire. Each participant in the prospective study had whole blood, serum and a nasopharyngeal or oropharyngeal swab collected by mobile phlebotomists. Additional blood draws and questionnaires over an approximately 2-month period could optionally be provided by prospective study participants. Before DNA extraction, blood samples from the prospective study were shipped at room temperature or frozen. The immunoSEQ Assay, a bias-controlled multiplex PCR, was used to amplify TCRbeta CDR3 regions from genomic DNA. The authors' pipeline ran thus. Nucleated cell counts per sample were estimated from amplification of reference gene primers within the assay. To quantify the absolute abundance of each unique TCRbeta CDR3 rearrangement, sequence reads were collapsed and filtered. For each sample, productive Simpson clonality was calculated as the square root of Simpson's diversity index across productive rearrangements. The source is immuneACCESS, and TCRdb retained only in-frame sequences with V and J called. Part of the clones is not carried over; for the studies checked, unresolved V genes explain less than half of this, and the remainder is unexplained. The D gene and trimming were derived from the DNA, and the V and J assignments and clone size from that table. This sample holds over 350,000 clones; roughly 90% were observed only once. The ten largest clones represent over 0.9% of the sample.

The CDR3 covers 15 residues, taking in both the cysteine and the phenylalanine. The entry retains the CDR3 DNA only, 45 bases that are in frame from base 1. The germline V gene sets CDR1 to SNHLY and CDR2 to FYNNEI. Between the V and J ends, shortened by 0 bases and 4 bases respectively, the junction contains 12 bases. The sample was PBMCs or T cells enriched from blood (not recorded which). The rearrangement joined TRBV2 to TRBJ1-1; the D gene is unclear. The source of this sequence is a young woman with acute COVID-19. The nucleotide sequence is TGTGCCAGCAGTGAAGCGCTTCAGGATGGCACTGAAGCTTTCTTT. Its product reads: CASSEALQDGTEAFF.